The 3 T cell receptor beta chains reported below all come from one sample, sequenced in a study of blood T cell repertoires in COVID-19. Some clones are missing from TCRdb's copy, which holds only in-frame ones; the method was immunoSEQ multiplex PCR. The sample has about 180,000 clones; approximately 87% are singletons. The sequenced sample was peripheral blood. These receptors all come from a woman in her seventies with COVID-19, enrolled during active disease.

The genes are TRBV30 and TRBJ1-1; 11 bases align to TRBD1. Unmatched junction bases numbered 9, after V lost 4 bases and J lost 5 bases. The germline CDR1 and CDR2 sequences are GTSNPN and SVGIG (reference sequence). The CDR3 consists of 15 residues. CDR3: CAWTPRTGGVTEAFF. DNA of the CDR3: TGTGCCTGGACCCCAAGGACAGGGGGCGTTACTGAAGCTTTCTTT.

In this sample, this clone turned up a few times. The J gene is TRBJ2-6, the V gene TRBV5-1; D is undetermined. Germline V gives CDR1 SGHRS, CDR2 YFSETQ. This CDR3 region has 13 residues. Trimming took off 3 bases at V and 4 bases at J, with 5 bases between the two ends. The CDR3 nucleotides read TGCGCCAGCAGCTCTCTGGGGGCCAACGTCCTGACTTTC. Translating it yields CASSSLGANVLTF.

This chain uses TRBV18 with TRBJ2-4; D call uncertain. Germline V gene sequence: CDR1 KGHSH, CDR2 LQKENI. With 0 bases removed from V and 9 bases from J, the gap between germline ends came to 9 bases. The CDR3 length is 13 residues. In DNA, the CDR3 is TGTGCCAGCTCACCACCTAGTCGGTCCATTCAGTACTTC. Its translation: CASSPPSRSIQYF.